A single sample gave rise to the 6 T cell receptor beta chains below, sequenced in a study of blood T cell repertoires in COVID-19. The table came from immunoSEQ multiplex PCR; TCRdb's copy has only in-frame clones and leaves some out. Among about 170,000 clones listed, approximately 90% were seen once. The material sequenced was peripheral blood. These receptors were collected from a woman between 45 and 60 years old with acute or convalescent COVID-19.

The CDR3, as DNA: TGTGCAAGTCGCTTCAGCCCGGGACAGGGGGTCGACGGCCTCGAGCAGTACTTC. This gives the protein CASRFSPGQGVDGLEQYF. The rearrangement joins TRBV12-2 to TRBJ2-7; whether TRBD1, the table's D call, matches the DNA was not checked. TRBV12-2 is a recognized pseudogene. The CDR3 has 18 residues.

The chain is built from TRBV6-2 or TRBV6-3 and TRBJ1-2; D is uncertain. Germline V lookup: CDR1 MNHEY, CDR2 SVGEGT. This CDR3 comprises 12 residues. The V end lost 5 bases, the J end lost 5 bases, and 9 bases lay between the germline ends. CDR3 sequence: CASSGQSYGYTF. DNA for the CDR3: TGTGCCAGCAGTGGCCAGTCGTATGGCTACACCTTC.

This clone appeared a few times. The chain uses TRBV12-5 and TRBJ2-7; weak D call: TRBD1 (6 bases). The CDR3 has 17 residues. V was shortened by 1 base and J by 3 bases, with 19 bases between the two germline ends. Germline CDR1 is LGHNT and CDR2 is FRNRAP. CDR3: CASGLATPQGYVYEQYF. CDR3 nucleotide sequence: TGTGCTAGTGGTTTGGCGACCCCACAGGGCTATGTCTACGAGCAGTACTTC.

This CDR3 is CASSQGLDQPQHF. In DNA, the CDR3 is TGCGCCAGCAGCCAAGGGTTAGATCAGCCCCAGCATTTT. This sequence joins TRBV4-3 and TRBJ1-5; no firm D call. CDR1 and CDR2 from the germline V gene are LGHNA and YSLEER. V shed 1 base and J shed 5 bases, with 6 bases lying between them. This CDR3 region has 13 residues.

This chain joins TRBV11-2 and TRBJ2-5, with 8 bases fitting TRBD2. V was clipped by 4 bases and J by 6 bases; unmatched bases: 13. Germline assignment: CDR1 SGHAT and CDR2 FQNNGV. This CDR3 has 16 amino acids. CDR3 sequence (DNA): TGTGCCAGCAGCTCTCCCGGAGCGGGGGATCAGAAGACCCAGTACTTC. Translation gives CASSSPGAGDQKTQYF.

This clone was found once. This chain uses TRBV29-1 with TRBJ1-5; the match to TRBD1 covers 7 bases. The germline V gene has CDR1 SQVTM and CDR2 ANQGSEA. The V and J ends lost 4 bases and 2 bases, in that order; junction bases with no gene match: 2. The CDR3 loop spans 13 amino acids. The CDR3 bases are TGCAGCGTTGGACAGGGTGGCAATCAGCCCCAGCATTTT. Amino acids: CSVGQGGNQPQHF.